What follows is one TCR beta chain and its context. The target antigen is unknown. TCRdb redid the calling of the reads with MiXCR, one entry per CDR3 protein. The sample contains 450,000 to 600,000 distinct CDR3 sequences, 33% of which appear only once. These data come from a study of T cell repertoires in cytomegalovirus infection. Study-wide results and caveats: Clonotypes of TCR beta that were HLA-C-restricted and CMV-specific dominated the ex vivo response.

Germline assignment: CDR1 SGHDN and CDR2 FVKESK. The CDR3 sequence is 15 residues long. Trimming at V came to 3 bases and at J to 7 bases, leaving 3 bases not matched to a gene. The source material was cultured PBMCs, sampled from culture after CMV antigen stimulation. The sequence was collected from a human donor in good health (CMV status not recorded). Some clones in this sample may be carry-over from other donors' samples. The chain couples TRBV14 to TRBJ1-6, with TRBD1 identical over 10 bases. The CDR3 is CASSQMGQGNSPLHF. The CDR3 DNA is TGTGCCAGCAGCCAGATGGGACAGGGGAATTCACCCCTCCACTTT.